The 27 T cell receptor beta chains below were found in one sample sequenced in a study of blood T cell repertoires in COVID-19. Data came from immunoSEQ multiplex PCR; TCRdb stores just in-frame clones and leaves some out. The sample holds fewer than 200,000 clones, 70% to 85% seen once. The sequenced material came from peripheral blood. The receptors come from an elderly woman with acute or convalescent COVID-19.

The chain uses TRBV5-1 and TRBJ2-5; maybe TRBD1 (5 bases). CDR3 length: 15 residues. Germline V CDR1 and CDR2: SGHRS, YFSETQ. V was cut by 0 bases and J by 2 bases, with 11 bases left in between. The CDR3 loop reads CASSLGQGRQETQYF. CDR3 in DNA: TGCGCCAGCAGCTTGGGGCAGGGTAGGCAAGAGACCCAGTACTTC.

The chain carries TRBV15 and TRBJ1-1, with TRBD1 matching over 7 bases. The CDR3 totals 15 residues. V was pared by 4 bases and J by 4 bases, with 9 bases of the junction left unmatched. Germline V gene lookup returns CDR1 LNHNV and CDR2 YYDKDF (reference sequence). The CDR3 sequence is CATSNRQGWGTEAFF. The CDR3 DNA reads TGTGCCACCAGCAACCGACAGGGCTGGGGCACTGAAGCTTTCTTT.

The J gene is TRBJ2-7, the V gene TRBV28; 8 bases agree with TRBD1. The V gene end was trimmed by 5 bases and the J gene end by 0 bases; junction bases not matched to a gene: 3. Germline V gene sequence: CDR1 MDHEN, CDR2 SYDVKM. The CDR3 totals 14 residues. The CDR3 bases are TGTGCCAGCAGTCGGACAGGGATCTCCTACGAGCAGTACTTC. It codes for CASSRTGISYEQYF.

The genes are TRBV5-1 and TRBJ1-1; 12 bases agree with TRBD1. The trim removed 4 bases at V and 4 bases at J, leaving 8 bases unmatched. CDR3 length equals 16 residues. Per the germline V gene, CDR1 is SGHRS and CDR2 is YFSETQ. The CDR3 DNA sequence: TGCGCCAGCAGCCGGGGGACAGGGGGCGAGAGCACTGAAGCTTTCTTT. Amino acids: CASSRGTGGESTEAFF.

This sequence joins TRBV7-2 and TRBJ1-1; no reliable D call. V was shortened by 4 bases and J by 1 base, with 16 bases between the two germline ends. The CDR3 consists of 16 residues. Germline CDR1 SGHTA, CDR2 FQGNSA. CDR3 DNA sequence: TGTGCCAGCAGCTCCCGGTCTCAACGAGGGAACACTGAAGCTTTCTTT. This translates into CASSSRSQRGNTEAFF.

This clone was seen a few times. The chain links TRBV2 to TRBJ2-6, with a possible D match to TRBD2 (5 bases). The V and J ends lost 6 bases and 3 bases respectively, with 9 bases between them. The germline CDR1 and CDR2 sequences are SNHLY and FYNNEI. The CDR3 runs to 14 residues. The CDR3 reads CASSRTVGANVLTF. CDR3 bases: TGTGCCAGCAGCCGGACTGTTGGGGCCAACGTCCTGACTTTC.

The chain is built from TRBV7-9 and TRBJ2-2, with D possibly being TRBD1 (6 bases). V was cut by 5 bases and J by 0 bases, with 13 bases left in between. The CDR3 totals 16 residues. Germline CDR1 and CDR2: SEHNR and FQNEAQ (reference sequence). The CDR3 bases are TGTGCCAGCAGCCCAGGGGCAGGGTCGAACACCGGGGAGCTGTTTTTT. It translates to CASSPGAGSNTGELFF.

This chain uses TRBV18 with TRBJ2-3; TRBD2 aligns across 7 bases. Germline V lookup: CDR1 KGHSH, CDR2 LQKENI. The J segment lost 0 bases and the V segment lost 2 bases, leaving 2 bases of the junction unmatched. CDR3 length: 15 amino acids. The CDR3 spells CASSPGTISTDTQYF. The CDR3 bases are TGTGCCAGCTCACCAGGGACTATCAGCACAGATACGCAGTATTTT.

This chain uses TRBV28 with TRBJ2-1; 12 bases line up with TRBD2. Trimming took 8 bases from V and 0 from J; bases not matched to a gene: 11. The CDR3 covers 18 residues. The germline gives CDR1 MDHEN, CDR2 SYDVKM. CDR3 in amino acids: CASFAGTSGSPSYNEQFF. CDR3 nucleotide sequence: TGTGCCAGCTTCGCGGGGACTAGCGGGTCCCCCTCCTACAATGAGCAGTTCTTC. Filled out from reference TRBV28 and TRBJ2-1, the complete variable domain reads DVKVTQSSRYLVKRTGEKVFLECVQDMDHENMFWYRQDPGLGLRLIYFSYDVKMKEKGDIPEGYSVSREKKERFSLILESASTNQTSMYLCASFAGTSGSPSYNEQFFGPGTRLTVL.

This rearrangement joins TRBV25-1 to TRBJ1-5; 8 bases map to TRBD1. CDR3 length: 15 residues. With 3 bases clipped from V and 6 bases from J, the junction kept 7 bases outside the gene matches. Looked up from germline, CDR1 is MGHDK and CDR2 is SYGVNS. In nucleotides, the CDR3 is TGTGCCAGCAGTGATCCGGACAGGGAAGGTCAGCCCCAGCATTTT. Translating it yields CASSDPDREGQPQHF.

The chain is built from TRBV5-5 and TRBJ2-2; D gene ambiguous. Trimming left V 4 bases short and J 0 bases short, with 10 bases between. There are 15 residues in the CDR3. The germline gives CDR1 SGHKS, CDR2 YYEKEE (reference sequence). Written as DNA, the CDR3 is TGTGCCAGCAGCCCGAGCCCCACGAACACCGGGGAGCTGTTTTTT. This gives the protein CASSPSPTNTGELFF.

The chain recombines TRBV3-1 (or the pseudogene TRBV3-2) with TRBJ1-3, with D perhaps TRBD1 (6 bases). V was cut by 0 bases and J by 5 bases, with 11 bases left in between. The CDR3 covers 15 residues. The germline V gene has CDR1 LGHDT and CDR2 YNNKEL (reference sequence). This chain's CDR3 is CASSQDQGKRNTIYF. The CDR3 DNA reads as TGTGCCAGCAGCCAAGATCAGGGGAAGAGAAACACCATATATTTT.

This chain connects TRBV5-1 to TRBJ2-4; the D gene is possibly TRBD1 (5 bases). V lost 1 base and J lost 0, with 11 bases in between. The germline gives CDR1 SGHRS, CDR2 YFSETQ. The CDR3 has 16 residues. As DNA, the CDR3 is TGCGCCAGCAGCTTGATGGCAGGGCTAGCCAAAAACATTCAGTACTTC. Translated: CASSLMAGLAKNIQYF.

This clone appeared a single time. The chain uses TRBV7-2 and TRBJ1-1, with no clear D. V was pared by 3 bases and J by 4 bases, with 9 bases between. The germline V gene has CDR1 SGHTA and CDR2 FQGNSA. This CDR3 has 13 amino acids. CDR3 sequence: CASSLGQPTEAFF. For the CDR3, the DNA is TGTGCCAGCAGCTTGGGCCAACCCACTGAAGCTTTCTTT.

This clone was seen a few times. The chain employs TRBV5-1 and TRBJ2-4; no clear D. The germline CDR1 and CDR2 sequences are SGHRS and YFSETQ. The CDR3 runs to 19 residues. V dropped 0 bases and J dropped 0 bases, with 19 bases sitting between them. Written as DNA, the CDR3 is TGCGCCAGCAGCTTGGGTCCATTCTACGCTACAGAAGCCAAAAACATTCAGTACTTC. Its translation: CASSLGPFYATEAKNIQYF.

The chain links TRBV15 to TRBJ1-4; 8 bases map to TRBD1. This CDR3 has 14 residues. CDR1 and CDR2 from the germline V gene are LNHNV and YYDKDF (reference sequence). V lost 5 bases, J lost 5 bases, and 4 bases stayed unmatched. This CDR3 is CATSRGQANEKLFF. CDR3 in DNA: TGTGCCACCAGCCGGGGACAGGCAAATGAAAAACTGTTTTTT.

This rearrangement joins TRBV30 to TRBJ2-5, with D maybe TRBD2 (6 bases). This CDR3 contains 14 residues. Looked up from germline, CDR1 is GTSNPN and CDR2 is SVGIG (reference sequence). Trimming stripped 3 bases from V and 2 bases from J, with 13 bases between. CDR3 amino acids: CAWSLGTFQETQYF. The CDR3 DNA reads as TGTGCCTGGAGCTTAGGGACTTTTCAAGAGACCCAGTACTTC.

The rearrangement joins TRBV7-2 to TRBJ1-5; D possibly corresponds to TRBD1 (5 bases). The CDR3 sequence is 16 residues long. V dropped 2 bases and J dropped 1 base, with 12 bases sitting between them. Germline CDR1 is SGHTA and CDR2 is FQGNSA. CDR3 bases: TGTGCCAGCAGCTTATGGGCAGGGAGGAGCAATCAGCCCCAGCATTTT. It yields the protein CASSLWAGRSNQPQHF.

The chain is built from TRBV19 and TRBJ2-6; D gene ambiguous. V was shortened by 4 bases and J by 0 bases, with 7 bases between the two germline ends. Looked up from germline, CDR1 is LNHDA and CDR2 is SQIVND (reference sequence). This CDR3 is built from 15 residues. The CDR3 region is CASSTMNSGANVLTF. DNA for the CDR3: TGTGCCAGTAGTACTATGAACTCTGGGGCCAACGTCCTGACTTTC.

This clone has just one count. The rearrangement uses TRBV4-1 and TRBJ1-4; 7 bases match TRBD1. This CDR3 is built from 17 residues. The trim removed 2 bases at V and 9 bases at J, leaving 15 bases unmatched. From germline, CDR1 is MGHRA and CDR2 YSYEKL. CDR3: CASSQTSTGDQGKKLFF. CDR3 nucleotide sequence: TGCGCCAGCAGCCAAACCTCAACAGGGGACCAAGGGAAAAAACTGTTTTTT.

The rearrangement joins TRBV7-9 to TRBJ1-2; maybe TRBD1 (5 bases). Trimming took off 5 bases at V and 4 bases at J, with 8 bases between the two ends. Germline V lookup: CDR1 SEHNR, CDR2 FQNEAQ (reference sequence). The CDR3 has 12 residues. CDR3 sequence reads: CASSPGAYGYTF. CDR3 DNA: TGTGCCAGCAGCCCTGGGGCCTATGGCTACACCTTC. The complete variable domain, with remaining parts taken from reference TRBV7-9 and TRBJ1-2, reads DTGVSQNPRHKITKRGQNVTFRCDPISEHNRLYWYRQTLGQGPEFLTYFQNEAQLEKSRLLSDRFSAERPKGSFSTLEIQRTEQGDSAMYLCASSPGAYGYTFGSGTRLTVV.

The chain is built from TRBV12-3 or TRBV12-4 and TRBJ1-2; unclear D gene. This CDR3 region has 13 residues. V lost 3 bases and J lost 2, with 7 bases in between. The DNA for the CDR3 is TGTGCCAGCAGTTTGCGACAAAACTATGGCTACACCTTC. Protein: CASSLRQNYGYTF.

The chain combines TRBV6-5 with TRBJ2-1; perhaps TRBD1 as D (6 bases). Per the germline V gene, CDR1 is MNHEY and CDR2 is SVGAGI. The CDR3 has 15 amino acids. V lost 2 bases and J 1 base, leaving 9 bases between the germline ends. The CDR3 region has the DNA TGTGCCAGCAGTTACGAGGGGGTATCCTACAATGAGCAGTTCTTC. It yields the protein CASSYEGVSYNEQFF.

This clone occurred once. The chain joins TRBV5-1 to TRBJ2-1; no clear D gene. The length of the CDR3 is 16 residues. V was clipped by 3 bases and J by 1 base, with 14 bases between them. Germline V gene lookup returns CDR1 SGHRS and CDR2 YFSETQ. This CDR3 is CASSSDSFFSYNEQFF. The DNA of the CDR3 is TGCGCCAGCAGCTCCGACTCGTTCTTTTCCTACAATGAGCAGTTCTTC.

V and J are TRBV19 and TRBJ2-5, with D perhaps TRBD2 (6 bases). Germline CDR1 is LNHDA and CDR2 is SQIVND (reference sequence). This CDR3 is built from 16 residues. V was shortened by 2 bases and J by 6 bases, with 19 bases between the two germline ends. CDR3 DNA: TGTGCCAGTAGTATATTCCCAGCGGGCTTTAGAAAGACCCAGTACTTC. Amino acid sequence: CASSIFPAGFRKTQYF.

This clone came up a few times. V and J are TRBV25-1 and TRBJ1-2; TRBD1 aligns across 8 bases. This CDR3 has 11 amino acids. Germline assignment: CDR1 MGHDK and CDR2 SYGVNS. The V gene end was trimmed by 4 bases and the J gene end by 11 bases; junction bases not matched to a gene: 3. CDR3 nucleotides: TGTGCCAGCAGTGTGGACAGGGAATACACCTTC. Translating gives CASSVDREYTF.

The gene calls are TRBV5-1 and TRBJ2-2; D is possibly TRBD1 (6 bases). The CDR3 is 16 amino acids. From germline, CDR1 is SGHRS and CDR2 YFSETQ. The V and J ends lost 2 bases and 4 bases respectively, with 15 bases between them. This CDR3 reads CASSLFLGAITGELFF. DNA for the CDR3: TGCGCCAGCAGCTTATTTCTGGGGGCTATCACCGGGGAGCTGTTTTTT.